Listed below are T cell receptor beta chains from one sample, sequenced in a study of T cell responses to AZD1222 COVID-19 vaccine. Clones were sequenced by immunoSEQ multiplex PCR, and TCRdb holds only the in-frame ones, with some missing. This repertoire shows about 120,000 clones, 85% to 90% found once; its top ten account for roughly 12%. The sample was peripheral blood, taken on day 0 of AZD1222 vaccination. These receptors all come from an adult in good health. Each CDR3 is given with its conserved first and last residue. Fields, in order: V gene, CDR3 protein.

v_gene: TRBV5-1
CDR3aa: CASSLAPGSNYGYTF

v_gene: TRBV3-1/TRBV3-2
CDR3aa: CASSQDPAGDSYEQYF

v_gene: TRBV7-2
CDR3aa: CASSHLRVAGRTEAFF

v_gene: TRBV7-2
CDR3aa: CASSPTPRISYEQYF

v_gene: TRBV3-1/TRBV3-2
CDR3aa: CASSQVSGRTYNEQFF

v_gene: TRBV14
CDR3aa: CASSLSSGRIYEQYF

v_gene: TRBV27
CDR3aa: CASSLEFTGQDYGYTF

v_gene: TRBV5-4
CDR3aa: CASSPTSGRSETQYF

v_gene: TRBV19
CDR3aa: CASRVGYNEQFF

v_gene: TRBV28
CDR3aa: CASSFLGGNQPQHF

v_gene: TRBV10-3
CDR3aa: CAISDRGSDQPQHF

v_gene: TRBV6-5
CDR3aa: CASTGGTGVQYF

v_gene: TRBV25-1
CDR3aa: CASGLAGGQQETQYF

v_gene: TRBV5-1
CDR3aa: CASKIAGDGNTIYF

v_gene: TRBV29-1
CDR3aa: CSVGRVNTEAFF

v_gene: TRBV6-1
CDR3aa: CASTLRTSGYNEQFF

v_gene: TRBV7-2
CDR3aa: CASSLEVTSGFYEQYF

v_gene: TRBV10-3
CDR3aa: CAITEAAYNSPLHF

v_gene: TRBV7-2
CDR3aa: CASILGSGQSYGYTF

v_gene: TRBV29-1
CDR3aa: CSGGDHEQYF

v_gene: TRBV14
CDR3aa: CASSQSGLVHEQYF

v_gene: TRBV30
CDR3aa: CAWSILRGVRYEQYF

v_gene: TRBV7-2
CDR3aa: CASSLQGHNSPLHF

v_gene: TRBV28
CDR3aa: CASSAVSGRSQETQYF

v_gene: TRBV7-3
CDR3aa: CASSSAGTSPGELFF

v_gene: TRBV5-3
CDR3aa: CARSISSGYEQYF

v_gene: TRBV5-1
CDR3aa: CASSPDSGNQPQHF

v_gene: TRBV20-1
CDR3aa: CSAGQGGEAFF

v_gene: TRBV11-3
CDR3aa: CASSLVGLAGHTQYF

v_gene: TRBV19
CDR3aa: CASSNSGVSDTQYF

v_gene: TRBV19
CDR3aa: CASSIVTGGQPQHF

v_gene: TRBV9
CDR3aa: CASSVDAGGGETQYF

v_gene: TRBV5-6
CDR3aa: CASRGPMDRGHYGYTF

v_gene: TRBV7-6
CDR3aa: CASSLQGEKNTEAFF

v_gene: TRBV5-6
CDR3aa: CASSLRTAGTGGTQYF

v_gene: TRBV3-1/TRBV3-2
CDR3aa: CASSQGPISYEQYF

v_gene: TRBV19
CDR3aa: CASCLRGSSNQPQHF

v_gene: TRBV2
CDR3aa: CASNLGTITDTQYF

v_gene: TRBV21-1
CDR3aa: CASRGTPGSEQYF

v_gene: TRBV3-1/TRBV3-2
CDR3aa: CASSLSGTVILSGNTIYF

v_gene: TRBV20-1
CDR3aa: CSAAPYNEQFF